These T cell receptor beta chains were read from a single sample in a study of response to subunit inactivated influenza vaccine. MiXCR was run by TCRdb on the RT-PCR reads, yielding one entry per CDR3 protein. The sample has 700,000 to 800,000 distinct CDR3 sequences, less than 20% seen once. The sequencing used PBMCs from blood, collected 4 to 6 days after vaccination. These receptors originate from a man aged 50-59 years who received an inactivated influenza vaccine. CDR3s include the opening cysteine and the closing phenylalanine or tryptophan. D genes are given only for firm matches. Clone size is given for some rows only: seen once, a few or many times, or a class if the clone is expanded.

clone_size	v_call	d_call	j_call	cdr3_nt	cdr3_aa
-	TRBV4-3	-	TRBJ1-1	TGCGCCAGCAGCTTAGACCCGAGCACTGAAGCTTTCTTT	CASSLDPSTEAFF
few	TRBV15	TRBD1	TRBJ2-7	TGTGCCACCAGCAGAACTACAGGGGTGGCCTACGAGCAGTACTTC	CATSRTTGVAYEQYF
-	TRBV5-1	TRBD1	TRBJ1-1	TGCGCCAGCAGCTTGGGGGACAGCTACATGAACACTGAAGCTTTCTTT	CASSLGDSYMNTEAFF
few	TRBV9	-	TRBJ1-5	TGTGCCAGCAGCGCCGGCGGGGCGAGCAATCAGCCCCAGCATTTT	CASSAGGASNQPQHF
few	TRBV28	-	TRBJ1-1	TGTGCGCAGACGGTGAACACTGAAGCTTTCTTT	CAQTVNTEAFF
-	TRBV20-1	-	TRBJ1-3	TGCAGTGCCGGGAGGGGGGACCCTGGAAACACCATATATTTT	CSAGRGDPGNTIYF
-	TRBV5-1	-	TRBJ2-2	TGCGCCAGCAGTCGGACGGAAATTACCGGGGAGCTGTTTTTT	CASSRTEITGELFF
-	TRBV7-6	-	TRBJ2-5	TGTGCCAGCAGCTTAGATGACAGCCCCTGGAGCCAAGAGACCCAGTACTTC	CASSLDDSPWSQETQYF
few	TRBV6-5	TRBD2	TRBJ2-3	TGTGCCAGCAGGTATAGCGGGAGTGTCACAGATACGCAGTATTTT	CASRYSGSVTDTQYF
few	TRBV6-2/TRBV6-3	-	TRBJ2-7	TGTGCCAGCAGTTACTCAGTCAGGGCCAACGAGCAGTACTTC	CASSYSVRANEQYF
-	TRBV20-1	-	TRBJ2-5	TGCAGTGCTAGAGCGGCCACAGAAAGCCAAGAGACCCTGTACTTC	CSARAATESQETLYF
few	TRBV11-2	-	TRBJ2-1	TGTGCCAGCAGCTTACGAGTATCCTACAATGAGCAGTTCTTC	CASSLRVSYNEQFF
-	TRBV14	-	TRBJ2-7	TGTGCCAGCAGCCATCGTCCGTCAGGGGCCTTTGGCGAGCAGTACTTC	CASSHRPSGAFGEQYF
few	TRBV20-1	TRBD1	TRBJ2-1	TGCAGTGCTATGAACAGGGGAGTGAGAAATGAGCAGTTCTTC	CSAMNRGVRNEQFF
-	TRBV11-1	TRBD2	TRBJ2-7	TGTGCCAGCAGCCAGACTAGCGGATCCTACAAGCAGTACTTC	CASSQTSGSYKQYF
-	TRBV29-1	-	TRBJ1-5	TGCAGCGTTGAGTCGCCCCCAAAAGGGGATCAGCCCCAGCATTTT	CSVESPPKGDQPQHF
many	TRBV5-1	TRBD1	TRBJ2-2	TGCGCCAGCAGCTCAGGGACAGGGAACACCGGGGAGCTGTTTTTT	CASSSGTGNTGELFF
many	TRBV20-1	TRBD2	TRBJ2-1	TGCAGTGCTAGAGTCGGACTAGAGTGGCAGTTCTTC	CSARVGLEWQFF
-	TRBV29-1	-	TRBJ2-3	TGCAGCGTGGCAGCGGCTTCTAGCACAGATACGCAGTATTTT	CSVAAASSTDTQYF
many	TRBV28	TRBD2	TRBJ2-1	TGTGCCAGCAGCGGGGGGTGGGGGAATGAGCAGTTCTTC	CASSGGWGNEQFF
few	TRBV10-2	-	TRBJ1-1	TGCGCCAGCAGTGAAGGTTTAACTGAAGCTTTCTTT	CASSEGLTEAFF
few	TRBV12-5	TRBD1	TRBJ1-1	TGTGCTAGCAAACGGACAGGGACGACTGAAGCTTTCTTT	CASKRTGTTEAFF
few	TRBV12-3/TRBV12-4	-	TRBJ2-2	TGTGCCAGCAGTTTATCAGGGCAGAACACCGGGGAGCTGTTTTTT	CASSLSGQNTGELFF
many	TRBV6-6	-	TRBJ1-5	TGTGCCAGCAGTTGGGGGGGGGATCAGCCCCAGCATTTT	CASSWGGDQPQHF
few	TRBV20-1	TRBD2	TRBJ2-5	TGCAGTGCTAGAGGGCCCTCGGGACTATATGAGACCCAGTACTTC	CSARGPSGLYETQYF
-	TRBV5-1	TRBD1	TRBJ2-1	TGCGCCAGCAGCTTCCCACAGGGGGCGCGTACCGACAATGAGCAGTTCTTC	CASSFPQGARTDNEQFF
few	TRBV20-1	TRBD1	TRBJ2-3	TGCAGTGCGAGGGGGGGGGACAGGGTTGCAGATACGCAGTATTTT	CSARGGDRVADTQYF
-	TRBV5-1	-	TRBJ2-3	TGCGCCAGCAGCTTGGCGACCAGGTCTAGCACAGATACGCAGTATTTT	CASSLATRSSTDTQYF
many	TRBV20-1	-	TRBJ2-3	TGCAGTGCTCCCGGGACCTCAGATACGCAGTATTTT	CSAPGTSDTQYF
many	TRBV20-1	TRBD2	TRBJ2-7	TGCAGTGCTAGACTAGCGGGAGCCTCCTACGAGCAGTACTTC	CSARLAGASYEQYF
few	TRBV6-2/TRBV6-3	-	TRBJ2-1	TGTGCCAGCAGTTACTCAGGGCCGAGCAATGAGCAGTTCTTC	CASSYSGPSNEQFF
many	TRBV5-1	TRBD2	TRBJ2-5	TGCGCCAGCAGTTTCCATAGCGGGGGGAAAGAGACCCAGTACTTC	CASSFHSGGKETQYF
few	TRBV28	-	TRBJ1-1	TGTGCCAGCAGTTTTCCGGTGAACACTGAAGCTTTCTTT	CASSFPVNTEAFF
few	TRBV7-2	-	TRBJ1-2	TGTGCCAGCAGCCCCCCGGGACCTACGATGGGTCTAGGCTACACCTTC	CASSPPGPTMGLGYTF
few	TRBV7-6	-	TRBJ1-6	TGTGCCAGCAGCTCAGCCCAGGGAAATTCACCCCTCCACTTT	CASSSAQGNSPLHF
few	TRBV20-1	TRBD2	TRBJ2-1	TGCAGTGCTCCCGGTAAGCGGGAGGGCCTATATGAGCAGTTCTTC	CSAPGKREGLYEQFF
-	TRBV29-1	-	TRBJ2-4	TGCAGCGTTGCGGCAGCAAACATTCAGTACTTC	CSVAAANIQYF
many	TRBV30	TRBD2	TRBJ2-2	TGTGCCTGGAGTCTAGCGGAACCGGCCGGGGAGCTGTTTTTT	CAWSLAEPAGELFF
-	TRBV12-3/TRBV12-4	-	TRBJ2-1	TGTGCCAGCAGTTTAGTGAGCGGGCGCAACAATGAGCAGTTCTTC	CASSLVSGRNNEQFF
-	TRBV20-1	-	TRBJ2-4	TGCAGTGCTAGTCTAGGGATCGCCAAAAACATTCAGTACTTC	CSASLGIAKNIQYF
many	TRBV29-1	TRBD2	TRBJ2-7	TGCAGCGTTCGGACTAGCGGGACTCGCGAGCAGTACTTC	CSVRTSGTREQYF
once	TRBV3-1	-	TRBJ2-1	TGTGCCAGCAGCCAAGATCGGGGCTTTGGGGAGCAGTTCTTC	CASSQDRGFGEQFF
-	TRBV18	TRBD2	TRBJ2-1	TGTGCCAGCTCACCACGGACTAGCGGGATGTCCTACAATGAGCAGTTCTTC	CASSPRTSGMSYNEQFF
few	TRBV9	TRBD1	TRBJ2-3	TGTGCCAGCAGCGTAACTTACAGGGGGCGAGGTTCAGATACGCAGTATTTT	CASSVTYRGRGSDTQYF
-	TRBV20-1	-	TRBJ1-6	TGCAGTGCTAGAGCCTGGGGGGAGGGGGTTAATTCACCCCTCCACTTT	CSARAWGEGVNSPLHF
-	TRBV12-3/TRBV12-4	TRBD1	TRBJ1-2	TGTGCCAGCAGTACAGGGACAGGGACTTATGGCTACACCTTC	CASSTGTGTYGYTF
few	TRBV12-3/TRBV12-4	-	TRBJ2-5	TGTGCCAGCAGTTTACCACGGGGAGAGACCCAGTACTTC	CASSLPRGETQYF
few	TRBV21-1	-	TRBJ2-6	TGTGCCAGCAGCACGATACCTTGGGCTGGGGCCAACGTCCTGACTTTC	CASSTIPWAGANVLTF
few	TRBV10-3	TRBD2	TRBJ2-7	TGTGCCATCAGGGGACTAGCGGGGGACTACTACGAGCAGTACTTC	CAIRGLAGDYYEQYF
-	TRBV19	-	TRBJ2-1	TGTGCCAGTAGTATTCAGCGGGTTGTATACAATGAGCAGTTCTTC	CASSIQRVVYNEQFF
many	TRBV20-1	TRBD2	TRBJ2-3	TGCAGTGCTACTAGCGGGGGGACAGATACGCAGTATTTT	CSATSGGTDTQYF
-	TRBV4-3	-	TRBJ2-3	TGCGCCAGCAGCCAAGATGGAGGGGGCACAGATACGCAGTATTTT	CASSQDGGGTDTQYF
few	TRBV6-1	TRBD2	TRBJ2-1	TGTGGGAGTAGCGGGAGAAGCTCCTACAATGAGCAGTTCTTC	CGSSGRSSYNEQFF
few	TRBV7-2	-	TRBJ1-2	TGTGCCAGCAGCTTAGAACCAGGGCTCTATGGCTACACCTTC	CASSLEPGLYGYTF
few	TRBV5-1	-	TRBJ2-7	TGCGCCAGCAGCTTGAGTCAGGGGCAGGGTTTTTCCTACGAGCAGTACTTC	CASSLSQGQGFSYEQYF
few	TRBV11-2	-	TRBJ2-5	TGTGCCAGCAGCTTAGATAAGGCAAGGGAGACCCAGTACTTC	CASSLDKARETQYF
-	TRBV6-2/TRBV6-3	TRBD1	TRBJ1-2	TGTGCCAGCAGTTACGGGACAGCCTGGGCCTTC	CASSYGTAWAF